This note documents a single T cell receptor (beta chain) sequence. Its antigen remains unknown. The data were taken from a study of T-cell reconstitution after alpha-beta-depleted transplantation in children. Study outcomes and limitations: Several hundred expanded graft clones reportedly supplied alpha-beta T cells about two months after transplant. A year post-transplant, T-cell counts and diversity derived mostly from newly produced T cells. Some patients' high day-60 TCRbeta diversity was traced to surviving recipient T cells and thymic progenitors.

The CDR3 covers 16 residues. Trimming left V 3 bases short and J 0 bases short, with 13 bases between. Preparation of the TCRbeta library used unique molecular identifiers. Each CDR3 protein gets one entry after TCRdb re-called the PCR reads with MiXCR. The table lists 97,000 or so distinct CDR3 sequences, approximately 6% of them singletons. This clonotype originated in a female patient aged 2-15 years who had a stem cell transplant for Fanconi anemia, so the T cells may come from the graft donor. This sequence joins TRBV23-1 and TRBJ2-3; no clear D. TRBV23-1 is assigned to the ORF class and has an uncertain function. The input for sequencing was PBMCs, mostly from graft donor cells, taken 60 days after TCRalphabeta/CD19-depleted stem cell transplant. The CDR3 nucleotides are TGCGCCAGCAGTCAGTTGGACGGATCTAGCACAGATACGCAGTATTTT. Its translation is CASSQLDGSSTDTQYF.